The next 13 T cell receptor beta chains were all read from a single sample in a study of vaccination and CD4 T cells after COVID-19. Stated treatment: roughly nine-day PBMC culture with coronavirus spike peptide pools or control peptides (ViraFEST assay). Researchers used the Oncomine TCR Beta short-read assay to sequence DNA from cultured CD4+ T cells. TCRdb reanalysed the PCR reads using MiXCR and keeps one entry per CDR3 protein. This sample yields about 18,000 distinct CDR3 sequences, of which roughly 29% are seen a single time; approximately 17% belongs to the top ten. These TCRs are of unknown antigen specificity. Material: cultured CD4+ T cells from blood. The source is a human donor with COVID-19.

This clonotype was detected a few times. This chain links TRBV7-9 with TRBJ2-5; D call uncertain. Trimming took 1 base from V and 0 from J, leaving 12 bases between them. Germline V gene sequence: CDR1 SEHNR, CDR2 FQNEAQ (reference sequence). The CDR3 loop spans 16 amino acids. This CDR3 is CASSLGGWRNQETQYF. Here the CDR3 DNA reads TGTGCCAGCAGCTTAGGGGGTTGGAGAAACCAAGAGACCCAGTACTTC.

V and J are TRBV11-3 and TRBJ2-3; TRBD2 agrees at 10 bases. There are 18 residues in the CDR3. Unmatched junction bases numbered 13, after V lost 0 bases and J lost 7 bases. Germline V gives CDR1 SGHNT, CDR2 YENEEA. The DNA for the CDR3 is TGTGCCAGCAGCTTAGAGAGGGTAGCGGGGGGATTAGGGTATACGCAGTATTTT. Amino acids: CASSLERVAGGLGYTQYF.

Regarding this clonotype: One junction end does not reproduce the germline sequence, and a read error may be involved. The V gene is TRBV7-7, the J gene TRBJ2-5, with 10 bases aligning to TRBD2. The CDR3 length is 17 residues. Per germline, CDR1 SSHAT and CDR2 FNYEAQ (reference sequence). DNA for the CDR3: TGTGCTAGCAGCTTTGGGAGCCAGCGGGGGGGACAAGAGACCCAGTACTTC. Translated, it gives CASSFGSQRGGQETQYF. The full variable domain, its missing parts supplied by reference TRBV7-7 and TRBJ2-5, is GAGVSQSPRYKVTKRGQDVTLRCDPISSHATLYWYQQALGQGPEFLTYFNYEAQPDKSGLPSDRFSAERPEGSISTLTIQRTEQRDSAMYRCASSFGSQRGGQETQYFGPGTRLLVL.

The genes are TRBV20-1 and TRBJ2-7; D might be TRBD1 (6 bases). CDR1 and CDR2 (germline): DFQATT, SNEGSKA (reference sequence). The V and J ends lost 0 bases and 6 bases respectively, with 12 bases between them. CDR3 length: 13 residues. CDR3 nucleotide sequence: TGCAGTGCTAGAGATCAGGGGCTGTCCGAGCAGTACTTC. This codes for CSARDQGLSEQYF.

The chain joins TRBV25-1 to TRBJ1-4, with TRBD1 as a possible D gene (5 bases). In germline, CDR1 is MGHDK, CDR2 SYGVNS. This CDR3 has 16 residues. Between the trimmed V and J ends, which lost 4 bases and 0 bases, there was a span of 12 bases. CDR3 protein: CASSAAGRATNEKLFF. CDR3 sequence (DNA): TGTGCCAGCAGTGCGGCAGGGAGAGCAACTAATGAAAAACTGTTTTTT.

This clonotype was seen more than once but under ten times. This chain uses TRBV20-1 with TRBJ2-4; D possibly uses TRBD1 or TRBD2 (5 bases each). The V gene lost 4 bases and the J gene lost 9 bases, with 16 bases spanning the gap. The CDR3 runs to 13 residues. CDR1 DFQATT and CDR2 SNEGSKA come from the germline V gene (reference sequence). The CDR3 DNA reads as TGCAGTGCTAACCTCAGGGAACGGGGCATTCAGTACTTC. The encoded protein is CSANLRERGIQYF.

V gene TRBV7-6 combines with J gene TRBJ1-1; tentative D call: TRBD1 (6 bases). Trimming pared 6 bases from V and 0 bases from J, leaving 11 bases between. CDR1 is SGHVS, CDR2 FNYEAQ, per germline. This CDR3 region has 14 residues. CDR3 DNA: TGTGCCAGCAGTCCTCGGGACATGAACACTGAAGCTTTCTTT. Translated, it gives CASSPRDMNTEAFF.

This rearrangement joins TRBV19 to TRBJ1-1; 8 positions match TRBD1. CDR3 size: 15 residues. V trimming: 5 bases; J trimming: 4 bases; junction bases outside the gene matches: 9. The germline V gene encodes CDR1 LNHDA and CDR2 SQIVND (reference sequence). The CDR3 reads CASSPTGVWGTEAFF. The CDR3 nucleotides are TGTGCCAGTAGTCCGACAGGGGTGTGGGGCACTGAAGCTTTCTTT.

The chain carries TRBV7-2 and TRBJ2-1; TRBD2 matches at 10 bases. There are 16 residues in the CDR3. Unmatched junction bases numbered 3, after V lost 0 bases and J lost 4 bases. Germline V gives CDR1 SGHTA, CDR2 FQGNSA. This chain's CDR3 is CASSLAGAGGYNEQFF. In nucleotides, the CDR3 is TGTGCCAGCAGCTTAGCAGGAGCGGGGGGGTACAATGAGCAGTTCTTC.

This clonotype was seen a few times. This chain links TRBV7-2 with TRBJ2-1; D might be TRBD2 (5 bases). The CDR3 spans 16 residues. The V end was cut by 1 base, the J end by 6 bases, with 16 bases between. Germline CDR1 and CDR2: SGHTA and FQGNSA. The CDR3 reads CASSLGGRRRFNEQFF. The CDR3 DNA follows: TGTGCCAGCAGCTTAGGTGGCCGGAGGAGGTTCAATGAGCAGTTCTTC.

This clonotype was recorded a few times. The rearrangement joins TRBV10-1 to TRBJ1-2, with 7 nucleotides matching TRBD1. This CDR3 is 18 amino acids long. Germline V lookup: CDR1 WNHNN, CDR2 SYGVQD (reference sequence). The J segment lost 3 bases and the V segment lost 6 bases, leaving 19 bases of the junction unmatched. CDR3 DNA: TGCGCCAGCAGCCTAACCGTTCCGGACAGGCGGACTGACTATGGCTACACCTTC. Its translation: CASSLTVPDRRTDYGYTF.

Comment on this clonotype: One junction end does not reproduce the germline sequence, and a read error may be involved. The CDR3 loop is CATSSTVGRGDQPQHF. The CDR3 coding sequence is TGTGCCACCAGTTCAACCGTGGGGAGGGGCGATCAGCCCCAGCATTTT. V is TRBV12-3 or TRBV12-4 and J is TRBJ1-5; possibly TRBD1 for D (5 bases). CDR3 length equals 16 residues.

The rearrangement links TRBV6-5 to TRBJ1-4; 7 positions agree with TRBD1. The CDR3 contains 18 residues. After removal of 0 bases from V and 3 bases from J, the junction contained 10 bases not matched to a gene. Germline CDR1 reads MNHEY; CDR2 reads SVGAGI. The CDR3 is CASSYSPAQGFPNEKLFF. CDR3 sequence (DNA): TGTGCCAGCAGTTACTCCCCGGCACAGGGGTTCCCTAATGAAAAACTGTTTTTT.